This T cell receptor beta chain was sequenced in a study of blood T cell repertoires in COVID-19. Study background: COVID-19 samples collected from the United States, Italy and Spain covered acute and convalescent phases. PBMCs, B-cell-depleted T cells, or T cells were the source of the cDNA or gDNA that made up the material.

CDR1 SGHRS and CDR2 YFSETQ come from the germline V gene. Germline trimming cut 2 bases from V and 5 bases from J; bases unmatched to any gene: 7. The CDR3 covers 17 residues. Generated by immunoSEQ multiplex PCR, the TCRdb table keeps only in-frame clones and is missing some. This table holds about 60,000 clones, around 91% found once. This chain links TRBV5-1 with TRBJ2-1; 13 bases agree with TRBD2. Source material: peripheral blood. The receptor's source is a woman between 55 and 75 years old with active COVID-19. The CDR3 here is CASSFPGTSGVNNEQFF. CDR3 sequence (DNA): TGCGCCAGCAGCTTCCCCGGGACTAGCGGGGTGAACAATGAGCAGTTCTTC.